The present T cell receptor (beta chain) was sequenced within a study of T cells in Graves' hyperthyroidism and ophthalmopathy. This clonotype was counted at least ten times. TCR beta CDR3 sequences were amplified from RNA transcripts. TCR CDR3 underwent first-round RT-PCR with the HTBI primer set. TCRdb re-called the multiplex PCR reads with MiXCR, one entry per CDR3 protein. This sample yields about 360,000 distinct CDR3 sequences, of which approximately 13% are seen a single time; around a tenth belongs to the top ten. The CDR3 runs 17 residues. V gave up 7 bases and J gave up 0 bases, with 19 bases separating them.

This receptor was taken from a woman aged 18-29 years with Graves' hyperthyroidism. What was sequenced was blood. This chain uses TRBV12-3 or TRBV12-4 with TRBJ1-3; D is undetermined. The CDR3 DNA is TGTGCCAGCACCCCCACGGGCGGCCTATCCTCTGGAAACACCATATATTTT. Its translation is CASTPTGGLSSGNTIYF.